The rows below give T cell receptor beta chains drawn from one sample of a study of shared clonotypes between healthy human individuals. Profiled with immunoSEQ multiplex PCR; TCRdb holds only in-frame clones, not every one. The sample comprises over 2,000,000 clones, 93% of which are singletons, and approximately 1.7% rests with the top ten. Sequences were obtained from naive CD8+ T cells from PBMCs. These receptors were taken from a young man in good health. Some clones in this sample may be carry-over from other donors' samples. The CDR3 runs from the conserved cysteine through the conserved F or W. The D gene is left open where the match is weak. The size field is filled for only some rows; it gives once, few, many or a size class.

V,J,D,size,CDR3,DNA
TRBV29-1,TRBJ2-2,TRBD2,-,CSVKGTSGRGTGELFF,TGCAGCGTGAAGGGGACTAGCGGGAGAGGCACCGGGGAGCTGTTTTTT
TRBV10-3,TRBJ2-7,TRBD2,-,CAISELGLAGVDNEQYF,TGTGCCATCAGTGAGCTAGGACTAGCGGGAGTTGACAACGAGCAGTACTTC
TRBV6-6,TRBJ1-3,-,-,CASREGSGNTIYF,TGTGCCAGCAGAGAGGGATCTGGAAACACCATATATTTT
TRBV4-3,TRBJ1-5,TRBD1,-,CASSPDRGSNQPQHF,TGCGCCAGCAGCCCTGACAGGGGGAGCAATCAGCCCCAGCATTTT
TRBV15,TRBJ2-5,TRBD1,-,CATSRKTGEETQYF,TGTGCCACCAGCAGAAAGACAGGGGAAGAGACCCAGTACTTC
TRBV5-1,TRBJ1-1,TRBD1,-,CASSSTGGFMNTEAFF,TGCGCCAGCAGCTCGACAGGGGGGTTCATGAACACTGAAGCTTTCTTT
TRBV4-3,TRBJ1-3,-,-,CASSQDRYNSGNTIYF,TGCGCCAGCAGCCAAGATCGCTACAATAGTGGAAACACCATATATTTT
TRBV10-2,TRBJ2-1,TRBD1,-,CASNWNRGWNEQFF,TGCGCCAGCAATTGGAACAGGGGATGGAATGAGCAGTTCTTC
TRBV19,TRBJ1-1,-,few,CAIYGTPNEAFF,TGTGCCATCTACGGGACACCTAATGAAGCTTTCTTT
TRBV27,TRBJ2-7,-,-,CASSLPGGNEQYF,TGTGCCAGCAGTTTGCCGGGCGGGAACGAGCAGTACTTC
TRBV7-6,TRBJ1-2,-,-,CASSLEPRGLPGLGAYGYTF,TGTGCCAGCAGCTTAGAGCCTAGGGGCCTCCCTGGATTGGGTGCCTATGGCTACACCTTC
TRBV7-2,TRBJ2-2,-,-,CASSPISPKDRFTGELFF,TGTGCCAGCAGCCCGATTTCCCCCAAAGACAGGTTCACCGGGGAGCTGTTTTTT
TRBV7-9,TRBJ2-1,TRBD2,-,CASSLETSGLNEQFF,TGTGCCAGCAGCTTAGAAACTAGCGGTCTGAATGAGCAGTTCTTC
TRBV9,TRBJ2-1,TRBD1,-,CASSAPGQSYNEQFF,TGTGCCAGCAGCGCGCCGGGACAGTCCTACAATGAGCAGTTCTTC
TRBV7-8,TRBJ2-7,TRBD1,-,CASSLAGTGFYEQYF,TGTGCCAGCAGCTTAGCCGGGACAGGGTTTTACGAGCAGTACTTC
TRBV19,TRBJ1-2,-,-,CATEGGGDSYGYTF,TGTGCCACCGAGGGGGGTGGAGACTCCTATGGCTACACCTTC
TRBV28,TRBJ2-3,TRBD2,once,CASILTSGSTDTQYF,TGTGCCAGCATCTTGACTAGCGGGAGCACAGATACGCAGTATTTT
TRBV7-8,TRBJ2-2,TRBD2,-,CASSLGLAGGWLGELFF,TGTGCCAGCAGCTTAGGCCTAGCGGGAGGATGGTTGGGGGAGCTGTTTTTT
TRBV7-9,TRBJ2-5,-,-,CASEDPDGEYF,TGTGCCAGCGAGGACCCCGACGGGGAGTACTTC
TRBV7-6,TRBJ2-7,-,-,CASSSEARDYEQYF,TGTGCCAGCAGCTCTGAGGCGAGGGACTACGAGCAGTACTTC
TRBV21-1,TRBJ2-3,-,once,CASSEARFLSTDTQYF,TGTGCCAGCAGCGAAGCCAGGTTCCTAAGCACAGATACGCAGTATTTT
TRBV5-6,TRBJ1-2,-,-,CASSLGGSYGYTF,TGTGCCAGCAGCTTGGGCGGAAGCTATGGCTACACCTTC
TRBV5-4,TRBJ2-7,-,-,CASSFRAESSYEQYF,TGTGCCAGCAGCTTCCGGGCAGAGAGCTCCTACGAGCAGTACTTC
TRBV6-5,TRBJ2-5,-,-,CASSYSFVGPGETQYF,TGTGCCAGCAGTTACTCCTTTGTGGGGCCGGGAGAGACCCAGTACTTC
TRBV7-2,TRBJ2-7,TRBD1,-,CASSSRTGGNYEQYF,TGTGCCAGCAGCTCCCGGACAGGGGGCAACTACGAGCAGTACTTC
TRBV25-1,TRBJ2-5,TRBD2,-,CATQGLAEIQETQYF,TGTGCCACCCAGGGACTAGCAGAGATCCAAGAGACCCAGTACTTC
TRBV28,TRBJ1-2,-,-,CASSPRTFGYTF,TGTGCCAGCAGTCCCCGGACATTTGGCTACACCTTC
TRBV19,TRBJ2-1,-,-,CASSIGTNEQFF,TGTGCCAGTAGTATCGGAACAAATGAGCAGTTCTTC
TRBV7-2,TRBJ2-1,-,-,CASSGVGLDNEQFF,TGTGCCAGCAGCGGGGTGGGCCTGGACAATGAGCAGTTCTTC
TRBV5-4,TRBJ1-3,-,-,CASIGGDSGNTIYF,TGTGCCAGCATAGGCGGGGACTCTGGAAACACCATATATTTT
TRBV27,TRBJ2-1,-,-,CASQNPYNEQFF,TGTGCCAGCCAAAACCCCTACAATGAGCAGTTCTTC
TRBV6-5,TRBJ1-3,-,-,CASSYRGAGNTIYF,TGTGCCAGCAGTTACCGGGGGGCAGGAAACACCATATATTTT
TRBV4-1,TRBJ2-1,TRBD2,once,CASSPLTSPDNEQFF,TGCGCCAGCAGCCCCCTGACTAGCCCAGACAATGAGCAGTTCTTC
TRBV7-9,TRBJ2-3,-,once,CASSLDRTVADTQYF,TGTGCCAGCAGCTTAGATAGGACAGTGGCAGATACGCAGTATTTT
TRBV29-1,TRBJ1-2,-,-,CSAGAGEFYGYTF,TGCAGCGCGGGAGCGGGGGAGTTCTATGGCTACACCTTC
TRBV28,TRBJ1-5,-,-,CASSSIRGNQPQHF,TGTGCCAGCAGCTCTATCCGGGGCAATCAGCCCCAGCATTTT
TRBV10-3,TRBJ2-3,TRBD1,-,CAISGRDRGTDTQYF,TGTGCCATCAGTGGACGGGACAGAGGCACAGATACGCAGTATTTT
TRBV7-9,TRBJ2-3,TRBD2,once,CASTLSYGREGDTQYF,TGTGCCAGCACACTTTCATACGGGAGGGAGGGAGATACGCAGTATTTT
TRBV6-1,TRBJ1-2,TRBD1,-,CASSEDRVFYGYTF,TGTGCCAGCAGTGAGGACAGGGTATTCTATGGCTACACCTTC
TRBV7-9,TRBJ2-5,TRBD1,-,CASSFRAGGLETQYF,TGTGCCAGCAGCTTTCGGGCAGGGGGATTGGAGACCCAGTACTTC
TRBV19,TRBJ2-1,-,-,CASSIGWEQFF,TGTGCCAGTAGTATAGGCTGGGAGCAGTTCTTC
TRBV4-1,TRBJ1-1,-,-,CASSHRDRNREAFF,TGCGCCAGCAGCCATCGAGACAGGAACCGTGAAGCTTTCTTT
TRBV6-5,TRBJ2-7,-,-,CASTPRGGKGEQYF,TGTGCCAGCACCCCCCGAGGGGGGAAGGGGGAGCAGTACTTC
TRBV27,TRBJ1-4,-,-,CASSLLGGPNEKLFF,TGTGCCAGCAGTTTACTTGGCGGACCTAATGAAAAACTGTTTTTT
TRBV28,TRBJ1-1,-,-,CASSPGSEAFF,TGTGCCAGCAGTCCAGGGTCTGAAGCTTTCTTT
TRBV7-9,TRBJ1-3,-,few,CASRSGNTIYF,TGTGCCAGCCGATCGGGAAACACCATATATTTT
TRBV5-1,TRBJ2-3,-,once,CASRNGGTSTDTQYF,TGCGCCAGCAGGAATGGGGGGACTAGCACAGATACGCAGTATTTT
TRBV5-1,TRBJ2-7,-,-,CASRHDKYEQYF,TGCGCCAGCAGGCATGACAAGTACGAGCAGTACTTC
TRBV19,TRBJ2-3,-,-,CASSTRALGDTQYF,TGTGCCAGTAGTACCCGGGCCCTGGGAGATACGCAGTATTTT
TRBV7-6,TRBJ2-3,TRBD1,once,CASSVRQGVGTDTQYF,TGTGCCAGCAGCGTAAGACAGGGGGTAGGCACAGATACGCAGTATTTT